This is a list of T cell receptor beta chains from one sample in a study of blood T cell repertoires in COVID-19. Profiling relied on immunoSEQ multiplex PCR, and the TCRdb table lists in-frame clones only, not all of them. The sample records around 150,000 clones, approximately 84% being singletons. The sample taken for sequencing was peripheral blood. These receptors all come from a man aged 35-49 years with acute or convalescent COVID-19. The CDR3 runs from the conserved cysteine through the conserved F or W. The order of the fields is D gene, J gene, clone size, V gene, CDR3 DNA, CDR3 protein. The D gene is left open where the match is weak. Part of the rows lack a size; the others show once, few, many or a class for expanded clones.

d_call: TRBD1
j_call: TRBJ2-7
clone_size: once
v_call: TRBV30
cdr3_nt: TGTGCCTGGAGTGTAGGGACAGGCCCTGACGAGCAGTACTTC
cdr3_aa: CAWSVGTGPDEQYF

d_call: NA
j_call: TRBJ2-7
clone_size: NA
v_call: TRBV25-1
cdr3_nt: TGTGCCAGCAGTGAGCCTGGGGCAGGGGGGTCCTACGAGCAGTACTTC
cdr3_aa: CASSEPGAGGSYEQYF

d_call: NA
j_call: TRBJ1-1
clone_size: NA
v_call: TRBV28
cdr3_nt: TGTGCCAGCAGTTTCCCCCAGGGGCGGAACACTGAAGCTTTCTTT
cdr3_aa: CASSFPQGRNTEAFF

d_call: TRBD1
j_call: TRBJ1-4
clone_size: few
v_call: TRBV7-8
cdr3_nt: TGTGCCAGCAGCTTAGTCGGACAGGGGGCAGCTAATGAAAAACTGTTTTTT
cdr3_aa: CASSLVGQGAANEKLFF

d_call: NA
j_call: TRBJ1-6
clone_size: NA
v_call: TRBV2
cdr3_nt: TGTGCCAGCAGGGACAGTAGCTATAATTCACCCCTCCACTTT
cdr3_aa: CASRDSSYNSPLHF

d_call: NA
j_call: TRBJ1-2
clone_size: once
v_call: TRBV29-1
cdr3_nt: TGCAGCGTTGAAGCGTGGGCGTCTGGCTACACCTTC
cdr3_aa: CSVEAWASGYTF

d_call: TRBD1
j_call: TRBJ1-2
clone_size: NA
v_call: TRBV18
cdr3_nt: TGTGCCAGCTCACCTTACGAGGGACAGTATTATGGCTACACCTTC
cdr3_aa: CASSPYEGQYYGYTF

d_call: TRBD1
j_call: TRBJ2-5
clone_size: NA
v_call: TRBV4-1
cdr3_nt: TGCGCCAGCAGCCTAGGACAGGGGGATCAAGAGACCCAGTACTTC
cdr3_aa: CASSLGQGDQETQYF

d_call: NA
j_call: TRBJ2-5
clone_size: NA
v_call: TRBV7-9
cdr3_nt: TGTGCCAGCAGCTTAGCGACGGGTGGCCAAGAGACCCAGTACTTC
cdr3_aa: CASSLATGGQETQYF

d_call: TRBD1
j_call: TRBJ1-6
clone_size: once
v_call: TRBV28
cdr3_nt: TGTGCCAGCATCTTGACAGGGGAAAATTCACCCCTCCACTTT
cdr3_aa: CASILTGENSPLHF

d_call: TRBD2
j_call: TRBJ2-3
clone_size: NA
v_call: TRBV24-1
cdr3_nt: TGTGCCACCAGTGACCCGCTCGGGGGGTATTCAGATACGCAGTATTTT
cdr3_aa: CATSDPLGGYSDTQYF

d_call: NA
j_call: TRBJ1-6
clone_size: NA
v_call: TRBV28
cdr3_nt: TGTGCCAGCAGTTTAGGGAGTGTAGGTAATTCACCCCTCCACTTT
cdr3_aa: CASSLGSVGNSPLHF

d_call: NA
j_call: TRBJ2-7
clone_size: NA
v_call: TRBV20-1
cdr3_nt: TGCAGTGCTAGTCCAGGGATCGTCTACGAGCAGTACTTC
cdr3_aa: CSASPGIVYEQYF

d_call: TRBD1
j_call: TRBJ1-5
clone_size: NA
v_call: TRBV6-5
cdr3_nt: TGTGCCAGCAACTTACAGGGGTACAATCAGCCCCAGCATTTT
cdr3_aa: CASNLQGYNQPQHF

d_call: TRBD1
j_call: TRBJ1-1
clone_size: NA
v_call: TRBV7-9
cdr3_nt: TGTGCCAGCAGCTTTGGGACAGGGGGCCGCCCAGCTTTCTTT
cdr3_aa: CASSFGTGGRPAFF

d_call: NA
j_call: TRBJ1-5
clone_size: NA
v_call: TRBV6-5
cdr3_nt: TGTGCCAGCACGAAGTCGCAGGGCTATCAGCCCCAGCATTTT
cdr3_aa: CASTKSQGYQPQHF

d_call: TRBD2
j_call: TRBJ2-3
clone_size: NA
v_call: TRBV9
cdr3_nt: TGTGCCAGCGGTAGCGGGGGGGCAGATACGCAGTATTTT
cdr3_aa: CASGSGGADTQYF

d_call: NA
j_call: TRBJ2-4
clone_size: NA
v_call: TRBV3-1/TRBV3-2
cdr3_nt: TGTGCCAGCAGGGACGGGAGCGTTGTCAAAAACATTCAGTACTTC
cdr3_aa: CASRDGSVVKNIQYF

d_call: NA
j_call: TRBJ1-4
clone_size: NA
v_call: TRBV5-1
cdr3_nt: TGCGCCAGCAGCTTGGTCGGTCTGGCAACTAATGAAAAACTGTTTTTT
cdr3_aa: CASSLVGLATNEKLFF

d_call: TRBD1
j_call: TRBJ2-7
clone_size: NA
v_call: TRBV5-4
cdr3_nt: TGTGCCAGCAGTGGCAGGACAGGGCCCTACGAGCAGTACTTC
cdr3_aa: CASSGRTGPYEQYF

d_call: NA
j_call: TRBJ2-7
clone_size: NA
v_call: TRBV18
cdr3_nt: TGTGCCAGCTCACCCTCGACAGACTACGAGCAGTACTTC
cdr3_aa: CASSPSTDYEQYF

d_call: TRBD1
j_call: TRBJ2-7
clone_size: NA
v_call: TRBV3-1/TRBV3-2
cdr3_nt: TGTGCCAGCAGCCCCCGACGGACAGGGAACGACGAGCAGTACTTC
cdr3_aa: CASSPRRTGNDEQYF

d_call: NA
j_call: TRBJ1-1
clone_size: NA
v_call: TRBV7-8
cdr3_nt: TGTGCCAGCAGCTTAGCGGGGCGGAACACTGAAGCTTTCTTT
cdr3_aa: CASSLAGRNTEAFF

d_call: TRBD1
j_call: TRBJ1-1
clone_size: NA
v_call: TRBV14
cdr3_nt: TGTGCCAGCAGCCAAAGAATTGCGCTCGGGACAGGGGGGACTTTCTTT
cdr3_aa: CASSQRIALGTGGTFF

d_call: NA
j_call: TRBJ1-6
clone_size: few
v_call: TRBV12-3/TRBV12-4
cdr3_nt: TGTGCCAGCAGTGAGGGTCGGTCACCCCTCCACTTT
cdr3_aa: CASSEGRSPLHF

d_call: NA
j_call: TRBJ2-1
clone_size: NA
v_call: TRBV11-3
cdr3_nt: TGTGCCAGCAGCCGTACTATTGGTTCCTACAATGAGCAGTTCTTC
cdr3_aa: CASSRTIGSYNEQFF

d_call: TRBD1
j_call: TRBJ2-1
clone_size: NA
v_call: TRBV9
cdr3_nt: TGTGCCAGCAGCGTAACCACAGGGGGGTTCCGGGAGCAGTTCTTC
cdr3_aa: CASSVTTGGFREQFF

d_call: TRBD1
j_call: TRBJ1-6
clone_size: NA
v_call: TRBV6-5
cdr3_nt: TGTGCCAGCACCGGTAGACAGGGGAGTAATTCACCCCTCCACTTT
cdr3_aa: CASTGRQGSNSPLHF

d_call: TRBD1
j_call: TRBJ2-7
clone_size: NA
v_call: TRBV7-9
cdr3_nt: TGTGCCAGCAGCTCGTGGGACAGCTCCTACGAGCAGTACTTC
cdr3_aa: CASSSWDSSYEQYF

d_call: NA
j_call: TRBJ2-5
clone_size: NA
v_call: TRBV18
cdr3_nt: TGTGCCAGCTCACTAGGACAGCAAGAGACCCAGTACTTC
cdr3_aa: CASSLGQQETQYF

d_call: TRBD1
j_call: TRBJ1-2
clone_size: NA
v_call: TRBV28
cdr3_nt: TGTGCCAGCAGTTTATCCGGGACAGGGGCACATGGCTACACCTTC
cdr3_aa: CASSLSGTGAHGYTF

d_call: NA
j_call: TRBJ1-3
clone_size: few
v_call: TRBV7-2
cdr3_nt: TGTGCCAGCAGCCATGCGGGACCTGCCCTTAGAAACACCATATATTTT
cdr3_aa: CASSHAGPALRNTIYF

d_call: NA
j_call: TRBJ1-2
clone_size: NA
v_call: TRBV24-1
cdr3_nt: TGTGCCACCAGTGATTTAGGGGGTAGGACGAGAGGCTACACCTTC
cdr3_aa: CATSDLGGRTRGYTF

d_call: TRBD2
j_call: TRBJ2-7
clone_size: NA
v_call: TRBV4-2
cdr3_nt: TGTGCCAGCAGCCTAAAGAGCGGGGGCGCGAACTACGAGCAGTACTTC
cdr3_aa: CASSLKSGGANYEQYF

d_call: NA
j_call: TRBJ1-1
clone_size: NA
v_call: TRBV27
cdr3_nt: TGTGCCAGCAGTTTAAACGGTCGCACTGAAGCTTTCTTT
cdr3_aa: CASSLNGRTEAFF

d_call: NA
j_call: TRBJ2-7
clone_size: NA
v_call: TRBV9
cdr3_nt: TGTGCCAGCAGCGCGGACAGCGCTACCTACGAGCAGTACTTC
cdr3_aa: CASSADSATYEQYF

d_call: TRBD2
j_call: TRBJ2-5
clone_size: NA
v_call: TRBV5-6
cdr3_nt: TGTGCCAGCAGCCTCCGGACTAGCGGCCGCAGGGGAGAGACCCAGTACTTC
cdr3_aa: CASSLRTSGRRGETQYF

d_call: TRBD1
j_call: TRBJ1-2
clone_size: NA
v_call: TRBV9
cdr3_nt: TGTGCCAGCAGCGTTTCCGAGGACAGGGCCTATGGCTACACCTTC
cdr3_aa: CASSVSEDRAYGYTF

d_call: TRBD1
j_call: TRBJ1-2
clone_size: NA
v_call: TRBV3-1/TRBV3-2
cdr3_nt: TGTGCCAGCTCTCCAGGGGGCCTCTATGGCTACACCTTC
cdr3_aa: CASSPGGLYGYTF

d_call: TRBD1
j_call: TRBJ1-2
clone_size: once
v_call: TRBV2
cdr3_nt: TGTGCCAGCAGTGTCGCGCGGACAGGGCCTGGTGGCTACACCTTC
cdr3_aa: CASSVARTGPGGYTF

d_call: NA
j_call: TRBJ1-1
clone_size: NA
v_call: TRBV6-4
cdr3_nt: TGTGCCAGCAGTGCCTCGCCGGGGAACACTGAAGCTTTCTTT
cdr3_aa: CASSASPGNTEAFF